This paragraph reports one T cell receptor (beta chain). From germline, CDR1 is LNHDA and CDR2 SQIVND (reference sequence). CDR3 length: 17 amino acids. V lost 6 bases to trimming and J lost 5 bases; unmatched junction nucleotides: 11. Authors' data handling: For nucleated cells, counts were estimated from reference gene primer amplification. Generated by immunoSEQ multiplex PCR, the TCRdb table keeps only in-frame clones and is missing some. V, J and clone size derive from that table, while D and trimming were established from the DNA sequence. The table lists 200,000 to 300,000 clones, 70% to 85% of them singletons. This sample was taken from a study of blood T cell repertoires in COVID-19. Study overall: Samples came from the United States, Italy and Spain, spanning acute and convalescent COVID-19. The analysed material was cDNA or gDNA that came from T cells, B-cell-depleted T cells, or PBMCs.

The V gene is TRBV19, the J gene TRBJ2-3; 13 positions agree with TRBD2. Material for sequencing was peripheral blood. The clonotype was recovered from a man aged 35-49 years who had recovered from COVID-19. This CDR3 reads CASSLILAGGPRDTQYF. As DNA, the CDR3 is TGTGCCAGTAGCCTTATACTAGCGGGAGGGCCGAGAGATACGCAGTATTTT.